This T cell receptor beta chain was identified during a study of response to subunit inactivated influenza vaccine. In its sample, this clonotype was seen many times. A single record per CDR3 protein comes from TCRdb applying MiXCR to the RT-PCR reads. The sample has hundreds of thousands of distinct CDR3 sequences, 9% to 15% seen once. In germline, CDR1 is LGHNA, CDR2 YNFKEQ. The CDR3 has 15 amino acids. Trimming cost V 1 base and J 3 bases, with 11 bases left between them. This chain connects TRBV4-2 to TRBJ2-3; D is perhaps TRBD1 (7 bases). This sequence was found in a middle-aged man who received an inactivated influenza vaccine. Sequenced material: non-naive T cells sorted from PBMCs, taken 14 to 15 days before vaccination. The CDR3 DNA sequence: TGTGCCAGCAGCCAAGGGGCAGGGGGGACAGATACGCAGTATTTT. Protein product: CASSQGAGGTDTQYF.